The 6 T cell receptor beta chains given below trace back to one sample, sequenced in a study of blood T cell repertoires in COVID-19. Profiled with immunoSEQ multiplex PCR; TCRdb holds only in-frame clones, not every one. The data contain some 230,000 clones, 65% to 90% of them singletons. Sequenced material: peripheral blood. The receptor source for this set is a woman between 50 and 59 years old with acute or convalescent COVID-19.

The gene calls are TRBV6-2 or TRBV6-3 and TRBJ1-1; D is unclear. The V and J ends lost 2 bases and 3 bases respectively, with 10 bases between them. The CDR3 totals 14 residues. The germline V gene encodes CDR1 MNHEY and CDR2 SVGEGT. The CDR3, as DNA: TGTGCCAGCAGTTACGCACGGAGGGACACTGAAGCTTTCTTT. It yields the protein CASSYARRDTEAFF.

The chain has TRBV14 and TRBJ2-3; D perhaps matches TRBD2 (5 bases). This CDR3 contains 15 residues. V dropped 7 bases and J dropped 1 base, with 15 bases sitting between them. CDR1 is SGHDN and CDR2 is FVKESK in the germline V gene. CDR3 sequence: CASIVRRVCTDTQYF. The CDR3 bases are TGTGCCAGCATAGTCCGGCGGGTTTGCACAGATACGCAGTATTTT.

This clone was counted between two and nine times. The chain carries TRBV28 and TRBJ2-7; 14 nucleotides match TRBD2. V was clipped by 10 bases and J by 11 bases; unmatched bases: 7. The CDR3 is made up of 12 amino acids. Germline assignment: CDR1 MDHEN and CDR2 SYDVKM. The CDR3, as DNA: TGTGCCACCTTGGGACTAGCGGGAGACGAGTACTTC. The encoded protein is CATLGLAGDEYF. Drawing the rest from reference TRBV28 and TRBJ2-7, the complete variable domain is DVKVTQSSRYLVKRTGEKVFLECVQDMDHENMFWYRQDPGLGLRLIYFSYDVKMKEKGDIPEGYSVSREKKERFSLILESASTNQTSMYLCATLGLAGDEYFGPGTRLTVT.

The chain joins TRBV28 to TRBJ2-7; maybe TRBD1 (6 bases). CDR1 is MDHEN, CDR2 SYDVKM, per germline. CDR3 length equals 13 residues. Trimming pared 7 bases from V and 2 bases from J, leaving 12 bases between. CDR3 in DNA: TGTGCCAGCATTCCTGCAGGGGCCTACGAGCAGTACTTC. Its protein product is CASIPAGAYEQYF.

The chain joins TRBV7-9 to TRBJ2-5, with 7 bases lining up with TRBD2. With V trimmed by 2 bases and J by 5 bases, 8 bases remained unmatched. The CDR3 runs 15 residues. CDR1 SEHNR and CDR2 FQNEAQ come from the germline V gene (reference sequence). The CDR3 sequence is CASSLRERGSETQYF. The CDR3 region has the DNA TGTGCCAGCAGCTTAAGGGAGCGGGGCTCTGAGACCCAGTACTTC.

V and J are TRBV4-1 and TRBJ1-2; tentative D call: TRBD1 (6 bases). This CDR3 has 14 amino acids. Trimming left V 6 bases short and J 5 bases short, with 16 bases between. CDR1 is MGHRA, CDR2 YSYEKL, per germline. DNA for the CDR3: TGCGCCAGCAGAAGGCCAGGGGACGGGTATGGCTACACCTTC. Its translation: CASRRPGDGYGYTF.